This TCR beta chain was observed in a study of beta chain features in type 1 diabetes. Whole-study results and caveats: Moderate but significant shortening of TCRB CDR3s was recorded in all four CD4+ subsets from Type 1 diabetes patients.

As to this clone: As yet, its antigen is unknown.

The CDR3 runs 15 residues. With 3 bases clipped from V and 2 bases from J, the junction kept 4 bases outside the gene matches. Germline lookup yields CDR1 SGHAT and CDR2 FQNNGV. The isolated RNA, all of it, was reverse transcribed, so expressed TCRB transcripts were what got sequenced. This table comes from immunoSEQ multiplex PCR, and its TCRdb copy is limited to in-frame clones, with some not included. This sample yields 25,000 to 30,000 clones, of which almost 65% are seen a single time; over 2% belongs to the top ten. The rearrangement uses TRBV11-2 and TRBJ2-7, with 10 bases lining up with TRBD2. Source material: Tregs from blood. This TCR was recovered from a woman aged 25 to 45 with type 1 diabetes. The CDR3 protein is CASSFPSGSTYEQYF. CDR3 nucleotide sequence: TGTGCCAGCAGCTTTCCTAGCGGGAGTACCTACGAGCAGTACTTC.